A selection of T cell receptor beta chains follows, all from one sample in a study of shared clonotypes between healthy human individuals. Profiled with immunoSEQ multiplex PCR; TCRdb holds only in-frame clones, not every one. This table has roughly 1,000,000 clones, about 84% appearing once. The specimen was memory CD4+ T cells from PBMCs. These receptors all come from a man aged 18 to 30 in good health. Some clones in this sample may be carry-over from other donors' samples. Both conserved end residues are part of each CDR3. D genes are given only for firm matches. Size values are once, few and many counts, or a class for expanded clones, and some rows have none.

CASSSLFLAGTGNNEQFF,TGTGCCAGCAGCTCTTTATTCTTAGCGGGGACTGGAAACAATGAGCAGTTCTTC,TRBV7-9,many,TRBD2,TRBJ2-1
CASSYSTQGHTIYF,TGTGCCAGCAGTTACTCGACGCAGGGACACACCATATATTTT,TRBV6-5,NA,NA,TRBJ1-3
CASSVGDGTSGSFRYEQYF,TGTGCCAGCAGCGTAGGGGACGGGACTAGCGGGAGTTTCCGGTACGAGCAGTACTTC,TRBV9,NA,TRBD2,TRBJ2-7
CASSHFSGSSNEQYF,TGTGCCAGCAGCCACTTTAGCGGGAGTAGCAACGAGCAGTACTTC,TRBV5-4,NA,TRBD2,TRBJ2-7
CASSLSSRLNTEAFF,TGTGCCAGCAGCTTGAGCAGCAGACTGAACACTGAAGCTTTCTTT,TRBV5-5,many,NA,TRBJ1-1
CAWHPGQGKTEAFF,TGTGCCTGGCATCCGGGACAGGGAAAGACTGAAGCTTTCTTT,TRBV30,NA,TRBD1,TRBJ1-1
CASTPTSMTETQYF,TGTGCCAGCACCCCGACTAGCATGACAGAGACCCAGTACTTC,TRBV11-2,NA,TRBD2,TRBJ2-5
CASSPEGYAGELFF,TGCGCCAGCAGTCCGGAGGGGTACGCCGGGGAGCTGTTTTTT,TRBV10-1,NA,NA,TRBJ2-2
CASSVARGETQYF,TGTGCCAGCAGCGTAGCTAGGGGAGAGACCCAGTACTTC,TRBV9,NA,NA,TRBJ2-5
CASSQRDKDIRDEQFF,TGTGCCAGCAGTCAGCGGGATAAGGATATACGGGATGAGCAGTTCTTC,TRBV9,NA,TRBD2,TRBJ2-1
CASSLAGVTDTQYF,TGTGCCAGCAGCTTAGCGGGAGTGACAGATACGCAGTATTTT,TRBV7-2,NA,NA,TRBJ2-3
CASSRTPNRDTQYF,TGTGCCAGCAGTCGTACGCCGAACCGCGATACGCAGTATTTT,TRBV6-5,NA,NA,TRBJ2-3
CASSQNTGELFF,TGTGCCAGCAGTCAGAACACCGGGGAGCTGTTTTTT,TRBV13,NA,NA,TRBJ2-2
CASSQGIGGSGNTIYF,TGTGCCAGCAGCCAAGGCATAGGCGGTTCTGGAAACACCATATATTTT,TRBV11-2,few,NA,TRBJ1-3
CASSYGVQVPNEKLFF,TGTGCCAGCAGTTATGGAGTACAGGTCCCAAATGAAAAACTGTTTTTT,TRBV27,NA,NA,TRBJ1-4
CASSPRGLSATQYF,TGTGCCAGCAGCCCGAGGGGACTCTCGGCGACCCAGTACTTC,TRBV2,NA,NA,TRBJ2-5
CASRQGGIAEAFF,TGTGCCAGCCGACAGGGGGGGATCGCTGAAGCTTTCTTT,TRBV28,NA,TRBD1,TRBJ1-1
CASSSGQGSGTDTQYF,TGCGCCAGCAGCTCGGGACAGGGTTCGGGCACAGATACGCAGTATTTT,TRBV5-1,NA,TRBD1,TRBJ2-3
CASSPRRTDTQYF,TGTGCCAGTAGTCCTCGCCGGACCGATACGCAGTATTTT,TRBV19,few,NA,TRBJ2-3